The present T cell receptor (beta chain) was sequenced within a study of T cell responses to AZD1222 COVID-19 vaccine. Study-level points and caveats: AZD1222 recipients seropositive at baseline numbered only 5 to 7.

CDR3 size: 13 residues. Germline CDR1 is GTSNPN and CDR2 is SVGIG (reference sequence). The V gene lost 2 bases and the J gene lost 7 bases, with 9 bases spanning the gap. About this clone itself: Its antigen is undetermined.

Sequencing was performed with immunoSEQ multiplex PCR; in TCRdb, only in-frame clones are kept and a portion is missing. The sample lists roughly 150,000 clones, 90% occurring once. The source is an adult who received the AZD1222 COVID-19 vaccine. The input for sequencing was peripheral blood, taken 28 days after the second AZD1222 dose. The J gene is TRBJ1-6, the V gene TRBV30, with D perhaps TRBD1 (6 bases). This CDR3 is CAWSQGLNSPLHF. The CDR3 DNA reads TGTGCCTGGAGTCAGGGGTTGAATTCACCCCTCCACTTT.